One sample yielded the 15 T cell receptor beta chains listed below, sequenced in a study of blood T cell repertoires in COVID-19. Profiled with immunoSEQ multiplex PCR; TCRdb holds only in-frame clones, not every one. The data contain nearly 350,000 clones, around 91% of them singletons. What was sequenced was peripheral blood. These receptors all stem from a young woman who had recovered from COVID-19.

The chain employs TRBV5-4 and TRBJ2-5, with D possibly TRBD1 on 6 matching bases. V shed 4 bases and J shed 1 base, with 8 bases lying between them. Germline V CDR1 and CDR2: SGHNT, YYREEE (reference sequence). The CDR3 runs 13 residues. The CDR3 sequence is CASSLDSQETQYF. The CDR3, as DNA: TGTGCCAGCAGCCTGGACAGCCAAGAGACCCAGTACTTC.

This chain joins TRBV5-1 and TRBJ2-2, with a weak D call TRBD1 (5 bases). Germline loops: CDR1 SGHRS, CDR2 YFSETQ. Trimming left V 3 bases short and J 5 bases short, with 17 bases between. The CDR3 loop spans 16 amino acids. CDR3 sequence (DNA): TGCGCCAGCAGCTCTCGACAGTTGCTGGGAACCGGGGAGCTGTTTTTT. This translates into CASSSRQLLGTGELFF.

The chain uses TRBV6-6 and TRBJ2-7; 8 bases line up with TRBD1. V shed 0 bases, J shed 4 bases, and the junction held 5 bases outside the gene matches. Germline CDR1 and CDR2: MNHNY and SVGAGI (reference sequence). The CDR3 is made up of 15 amino acids. The CDR3 sequence: CASSYSAGGVYEQYV. In DNA, the CDR3 is TGTGCCAGCAGTTACTCGGCAGGGGGCGTATACGAGCAGTACGTC.

The CDR3 region has the DNA TGTGCCAGCAGTTTAGAAACCCACGGGACTGAAGCTTTCTTT. This sequence encodes CASSLETHGTEAFF. This chain connects TRBV27 to TRBJ1-1, with D uncertain. This CDR3 spans 14 amino acids. Germline-derived CDR1 and CDR2 are MNHEY and SMNVEV (reference sequence). The V end was cut by 2 bases, the J end by 5 bases, with 12 bases between.

A single count supports this clone. The chain uses TRBV4-3 and TRBJ1-1; TRBD1 is a possible D gene (6 bases). CDR3 length: 15 amino acids. V shed 2 bases and J shed 3 bases, with 13 bases lying between them. CDR1 and CDR2 from the germline V gene are LGHNA and YSLEER. This CDR3 is CASSQLQGLHTEAFF. The CDR3 nucleotides read TGCGCCAGCAGCCAATTACAGGGTTTGCACACTGAAGCTTTCTTT.

The chain links TRBV9 to TRBJ2-1; 10 bases agree with TRBD2. Germline V lookup: CDR1 SGDLS, CDR2 YYNGEE. V was pared by 3 bases and J by 6 bases, with 6 bases of the junction left unmatched. The CDR3 contains 15 residues. CDR3 DNA sequence: TGTGCCAGCAGCGAGTTAGCGGGAGGAGGCAATGAGCAGTTCTTC. It translates to CASSELAGGGNEQFF.

The chain uses TRBV19 and TRBJ2-5, with D perhaps TRBD1 (5 bases). Per germline, CDR1 LNHDA and CDR2 SQIVND (reference sequence). This CDR3 region has 15 residues. Trimming removed 4 bases at V and 7 bases at J, with 19 bases between. The CDR3 nucleotides are TGTGCCAGTAGTACCCTCCCGGGCGGCCAGGGGACCCAGTACTTC. Protein sequence: CASSTLPGGQGTQYF. The variable domain in full, completed from reference TRBV19 and TRBJ2-5, reads DGGITQSPKYLFRKEGQNVTLSCEQNLNHDAMYWYRQDPGQGLRLIYYSQIVNDFQKGDIAEGYSVSREKKESFPLTVTSAQKNPTAFYLCASSTLPGGQGTQYFGPGTRLLVL.

The chain joins TRBV15 to TRBJ1-2; weak D call: TRBD1 (6 bases). The germline CDR1 and CDR2 sequences are LNHNV and YYDKDF (reference sequence). This CDR3 comprises 13 residues. Trimming cost V 6 bases and J 2 bases, with 10 bases left between them. The CDR3 loop reads CATSIRGNYGYTF. CDR3 sequence (DNA): TGTGCCACCAGTATTAGGGGGAACTATGGCTACACCTTC.

V usage is TRBV7-9 and J usage is TRBJ1-2, with a possible D match to TRBD1 (6 bases). Germline loops: CDR1 SEHNR, CDR2 FQNEAQ (reference sequence). Trimming left V 5 bases short and J 2 bases short, with 27 bases between. This CDR3 has 19 amino acids. The CDR3 spells CASSNLNYLRTEKNYGYTF. The DNA of the CDR3 is TGTGCCAGCAGCAACCTCAACTACCTTAGGACAGAAAAAAACTATGGCTACACCTTC.

V is TRBV4-3 and J is TRBJ2-1; D unresolved. Germline CDR1 LGHNA, CDR2 YSLEER. The CDR3 is made up of 13 amino acids. Between the trimmed V and J ends, which lost 4 bases and 7 bases, there was a span of 11 bases. CDR3 protein: CASSLIQWNEQFF. The CDR3 nucleotides read TGCGCCAGCAGCCTAATACAGTGGAATGAGCAGTTCTTC.

This clone was seen once. The CDR3 protein is CASSQETGINTGELFF. CDR3 in DNA: TGCGCCAGCAGCCAAGAAACGGGGATAAACACCGGGGAGCTGTTTTTT. The chain combines TRBV4-3 with TRBJ2-2; TRBD2 is a possible D gene (5 bases). Germline V gives CDR1 LGHNA, CDR2 YSLEER. This CDR3 has 16 residues. V was pared by 0 bases and J by 2 bases, with 10 bases between.

This sequence joins TRBV3-1 (or the pseudogene TRBV3-2) and TRBJ1-4; D gene unclear. V shed 6 bases and J shed 8 bases, with 13 bases lying between them. Germline V lookup: CDR1 LGHDT, CDR2 YNNKEL (reference sequence). This CDR3 is built from 13 residues. The CDR3 loop is CASRLTNGEKLFF. The CDR3, as DNA: TGTGCCAGCAGACTAACCAACGGGGAAAAACTGTTTTTT.

J is TRBJ1-2 and V is TRBV19; no firm D call. Germline CDR1 LNHDA, CDR2 SQIVND (reference sequence). V gave up 0 bases and J gave up 2 bases, with 7 bases separating them. CDR3 length: 14 amino acids. The CDR3, as DNA: TGTGCCAGTAGTATAGATCCGGGAAACTATGGCTACACCTTC. It codes for CASSIDPGNYGYTF.

J is TRBJ2-1 and V is TRBV5-1, with D maybe TRBD2 (6 bases). V was cut by 4 bases and J by 5 bases, with 19 bases left in between. Germline V gene data show CDR1 as SGHRS and CDR2 as YFSETQ. The CDR3 covers 16 residues. The CDR3 protein is CASSPLLRDLDNEQFF. The CDR3 DNA reads as TGCGCCAGCAGCCCCTTGCTCCGGGACTTGGACAATGAGCAGTTCTTC. The full variable domain, in which reference TRBV5-1 and TRBJ2-1 provide the parts outside the CDR3, is KAGVTQTPRYLIKTRGQQVTLSCSPISGHRSVSWYQQTPGQGLQFLFEYFSETQRNKGNFPGRFSGRQFSNSRSEMNVSTLELGDSALYLCASSPLLRDLDNEQFFGPGTRLTVL.

The chain combines TRBV6-5 with TRBJ1-2, with a possible D match to TRBD1 (5 bases). The germline V gene has CDR1 MNHEY and CDR2 SVGAGI. V lost 0 bases, J lost 8 bases, and 10 bases lay in between. This CDR3 region has 13 residues. Written as DNA, the CDR3 is TGTGCCAGCAGTTACTCGTCCAGGGAAGGCTACACCTTC. Translation gives CASSYSSREGYTF.